Listed below are T cell receptor beta chains from one sample, sequenced in a study of CD8 T cells in ankylosing spondylitis. TCRdb re-called the 5' RACE reads with MiXCR, one entry per CDR3 protein. The profile covers around 140,000 distinct CDR3 sequences, with 15% to 20% appearing a single time and roughly 30% taken by the ten largest. The sequencing sample was made of blood, either unsorted or a sorted T cell fraction (not recorded which). These receptor sequences come from a male donor with ankylosing spondylitis. Both conserved end residues are part of each CDR3. A D gene is named only where the DNA matches it firmly. The size field is filled for only some rows; it gives once, few, many or a size class.

TRBJ2-5 | . | TRBD2 | TRBV9 | TGTGCCAGCAGCGTTGGAGCGGGAGTCTCGATGGAGACCCAGTACTTC | CASSVGAGVSMETQYF
TRBJ1-5 | . | . | TRBV7-9 | TGTGCCAGCAGCTTAGGGGAGATGAATTCTCAGCCCCAGCATTTT | CASSLGEMNSQPQHF
TRBJ2-2 | . | . | TRBV6-2/TRBV6-3 | TGTGCCAGCAGTTACTCGATCATGGCTAACGGGGAGCTGTTTTTT | CASSYSIMANGELFF
TRBJ2-5 | many | . | TRBV5-5 | TGTGCCAGCAGCCCGGGGACGGCGGAACGGACCCAGTACTTC | CASSPGTAERTQYF
TRBJ2-1 | few | . | TRBV9 | TGTGCCAGCAGCTTCGTAGAGGATGCCAATGAGCAGTTCTTC | CASSFVEDANEQFF
TRBJ1-1 | few | TRBD1 | TRBV12-3/TRBV12-4 | TGTGCCAGCAGTCGCAGGGGGCGGCCGTTTTGGTACACTGAAGCTTTCTTT | CASSRRGRPFWYTEAFF
TRBJ2-2 | . | TRBD2 | TRBV6-4 | TGTGCCAGCAGTGCAGAAAGCGGGAGTCCCGGGGAGCTGTTTTTT | CASSAESGSPGELFF
TRBJ2-2 | . | TRBD2 | TRBV5-1 | TGCGCCAGCAAGACTAGCTGGGATAACACCGGGGAGCTGTTTTTT | CASKTSWDNTGELFF
TRBJ2-1 | many | TRBD2 | TRBV9 | TGTGCCAGCAGCCCATGGACTAGCGGGAATAATGAGCAGTTCTTC | CASSPWTSGNNEQFF
TRBJ2-1 | . | TRBD2 | TRBV30 | TGTGCCTGGAGTGTCGGGCTAGCGGGAGGCAATGAGCAGTTCTTC | CAWSVGLAGGNEQFF
TRBJ2-2 | . | . | TRBV5-1 | TGCGCCAGCAACACCGGCGGGGAGCTGTTTTTT | CASNTGGELFF
TRBJ2-1 | . | TRBD1 | TRBV19 | TGTGCCAGTAGGGAGGGGACAGGGATGGGGGACAATGAGCAGTTCTTC | CASREGTGMGDNEQFF
TRBJ2-2 | few | . | TRBV4-3 | TGCGCCAGCAGCCAAGGGGGGGACACCGGGGAGCTGTTTTTT | CASSQGGDTGELFF
TRBJ2-7 | few | . | TRBV27 | TGTGCCAGCAGCGGAGGCCCGCATGAGCAGTACTTC | CASSGGPHEQYF
TRBJ2-7 | . | TRBD1 | TRBV4-2 | TGTGCCAGCAGCCAGGCCACGGGACAGGGGGCCTACGAGCAGTACTTC | CASSQATGQGAYEQYF
TRBJ1-2 | many | TRBD1 | TRBV12-3/TRBV12-4 | TGTGCCAGCAGCCCGGGACAGAACTATGGCTACACCTTC | CASSPGQNYGYTF
TRBJ2-2 | many | TRBD1 | TRBV10-3 | TGTGCCATCAAAGGGGGCCACCCCGCCGGGGAGCTGTTTTTT | CAIKGGHPAGELFF
TRBJ2-2 | . | TRBD2 | TRBV3-1 | TGTGCCAGCAACCCCACATTGCTCACAAGGGCTAGCGGGTACACCGGGGAGCTGTTTTTT | CASNPTLLTRASGYTGELFF
TRBJ2-7 | . | . | TRBV5-5 | TGTGCCAGCAGCTTGGATCCGCGTCGGCTCCCCTACGAGCAGTACTTC | CASSLDPRRLPYEQYF
TRBJ1-4 | few | . | TRBV14 | TGTGCCAGCAGCCCCACGCTAGGGAGTGAAAAACTGTTTTTT | CASSPTLGSEKLFF
TRBJ2-7 | many | . | TRBV24-1 | TGTGCCACCAGTGTTGGAAGCGAGCAGTACTTC | CATSVGSEQYF
TRBJ1-2 | few | TRBD1 | TRBV6-1 | TGTGCCAGCAGTACCACCCGACAGGGAGCACTAGGCTACACCTTC | CASSTTRQGALGYTF
TRBJ2-7 | few | . | TRBV12-5 | TGTGCTAGTAGGGCCGAATTAGCGATTCCTACGGAGCAGTACTTC | CASRAELAIPTEQYF
TRBJ2-1 | many | . | TRBV12-3/TRBV12-4 | TGTGCCAGCAGTTTCGCGGTGGACAATGAGCAGTTCTTC | CASSFAVDNEQFF
TRBJ2-1 | few | TRBD1 | TRBV4-3 | TGCGCCAGCAGCCAAGGTTGGACAGGGTACAATGAGCAGTTCTTC | CASSQGWTGYNEQFF
TRBJ1-1 | . | . | TRBV5-1 | TGCGCCAGCCGAGGGGGGAACACTGAAGCTTTCTTT | CASRGGNTEAFF
TRBJ1-1 | many | TRBD1 | TRBV29-1 | TGCAGCGTTGAAAAAGTGGGGACAGGGACTGAAGCTTTCTTT | CSVEKVGTGTEAFF
TRBJ1-5 | . | . | TRBV6-2/TRBV6-3 | TGTGCCATCCGACGAAAAGGGGCTCAGCCCCAGCATTTT | CAIRRKGAQPQHF
TRBJ2-1 | . | . | TRBV29-1 | TGCAGCGTTGATGCGGGCTCCTACAATGAGCAGTTCTTC | CSVDAGSYNEQFF
TRBJ2-7 | . | TRBD2 | TRBV9 | TGTGCCAGCAGCGTAGGTTGGGATGCGGGAGGTATCTACGAGCAGTACTTC | CASSVGWDAGGIYEQYF
TRBJ2-1 | few | TRBD2 | TRBV11-2 | TGTGCCAGCAGCTCCATCCCGGGACTAGCGGATATACTTCTGAATGAGCAGTTCTTC | CASSSIPGLADILLNEQFF
TRBJ2-1 | few | TRBD2 | TRBV28 | TGTGCCAGCACCAAGGGTGCGGGAGTGGACAATGAGCAGTTCTTC | CASTKGAGVDNEQFF
TRBJ2-1 | many | . | TRBV9 | TGTGCCAGCAGCGTAGTGGGGCGGCGCGACAATGAGCAGTTCTTC | CASSVVGRRDNEQFF
TRBJ2-4 | . | . | TRBV7-2 | TGTGCCAGCAGCTTAGCGCTCCCAGGGGAGGTTGCCAAAAACATTCAGTACTTC | CASSLALPGEVAKNIQYF
TRBJ1-2 | few | . | TRBV7-9 | TGTGCCAGCAGCTTAGGACAAACAGTGGGCTACACCTTC | CASSLGQTVGYTF
TRBJ1-1 | few | TRBD1 | TRBV5-1 | TGCGCCAGCAGCTTGGCGGGACAGGGCGAAGCTTTCTTT | CASSLAGQGEAFF